This is a list of T cell receptor beta chains from one sample in a study of CD8 T cells in ankylosing spondylitis. TCRdb analysed the 5' RACE reads with MiXCR anew, one entry per CDR3 protein. The data show 300,000 to 350,000 distinct CDR3 sequences, with under 25% seen just once and roughly 3.6% held by the top ten. Sequenced: blood, either unsorted or a sorted T cell fraction (not recorded which). These receptors were obtained from a female donor with ankylosing spondylitis or in good health (not recorded which). CDR3s include the opening cysteine and the closing phenylalanine or tryptophan. Fields, in order: J gene, V gene, clone size, CDR3 protein. Clone size is shown for a subset of rows, as once, few, many or a class of expanded clone.

TRBJ2-7	TRBV7-2	few	CASSLVGQVFYEQYF
TRBJ2-6	TRBV12-3/TRBV12-4	many	CASSLMGTGANVLTF
TRBJ1-1	TRBV29-1	few	CSVEGRMVTEAFF
TRBJ2-3	TRBV29-1	few	CSLRGPTTSSTDTQYF
TRBJ2-3	TRBV20-1	-	CSARFDTQYF
TRBJ1-2	TRBV29-1	many	CSVAKDRTNYGYTF
TRBJ1-1	TRBV7-2	-	CASSRTPTEAFF
TRBJ2-1	TRBV28	-	CASSLLGQRNNEQFF
TRBJ2-5	TRBV3-1	-	CASSQGGLPGETQYF
TRBJ2-1	TRBV28	-	CASSSPRGRPEQFF
TRBJ2-1	TRBV15	many	CATSSDLRTSELFGGQFF
TRBJ2-1	TRBV29-1	-	CSVAGGGNSYNEQFF
TRBJ1-1	TRBV4-3	few	CASSQENGPMVAFF
TRBJ2-1	TRBV4-2	-	CASSQEPTSGRAEEQFF
TRBJ2-2	TRBV10-3	many	CAIRGRDTGELFF
TRBJ2-6	TRBV7-8	few	CASSLEVGLGSGANVLTF
TRBJ2-7	TRBV5-1	many	CASSPLDNPYEQYF
TRBJ2-1	TRBV12-3/TRBV12-4	-	CASTPWGGEQFF
TRBJ2-3	TRBV12-3/TRBV12-4	many	CASSRAGGVGDTQYF
TRBJ2-7	TRBV10-3	many	CAISGTGEQYF